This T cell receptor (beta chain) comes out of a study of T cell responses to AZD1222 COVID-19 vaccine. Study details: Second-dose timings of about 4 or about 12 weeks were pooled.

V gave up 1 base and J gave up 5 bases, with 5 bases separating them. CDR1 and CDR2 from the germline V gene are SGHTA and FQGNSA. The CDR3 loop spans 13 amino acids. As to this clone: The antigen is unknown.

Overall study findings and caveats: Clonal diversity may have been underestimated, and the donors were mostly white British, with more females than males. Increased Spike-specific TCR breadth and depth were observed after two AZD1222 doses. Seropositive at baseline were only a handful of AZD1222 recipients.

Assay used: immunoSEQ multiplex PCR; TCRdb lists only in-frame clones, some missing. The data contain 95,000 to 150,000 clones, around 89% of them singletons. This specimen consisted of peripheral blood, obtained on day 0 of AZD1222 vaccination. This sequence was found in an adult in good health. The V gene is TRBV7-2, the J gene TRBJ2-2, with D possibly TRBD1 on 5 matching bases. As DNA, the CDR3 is TGTGCCAGCAGCTTAGAGGGGACCGGGGAGCTGTTTTTT. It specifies CASSLEGTGELFF.